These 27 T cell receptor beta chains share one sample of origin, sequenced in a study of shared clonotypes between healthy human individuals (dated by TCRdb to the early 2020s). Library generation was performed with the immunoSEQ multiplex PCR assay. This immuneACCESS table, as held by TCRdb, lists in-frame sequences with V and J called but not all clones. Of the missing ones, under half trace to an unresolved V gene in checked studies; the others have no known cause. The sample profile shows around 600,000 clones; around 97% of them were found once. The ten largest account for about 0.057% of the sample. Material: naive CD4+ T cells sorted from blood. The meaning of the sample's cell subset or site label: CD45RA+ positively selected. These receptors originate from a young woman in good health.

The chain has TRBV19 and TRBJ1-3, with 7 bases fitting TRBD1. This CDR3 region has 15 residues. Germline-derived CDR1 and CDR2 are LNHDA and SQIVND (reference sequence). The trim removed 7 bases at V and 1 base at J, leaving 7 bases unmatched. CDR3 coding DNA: TGTGCCAGTACCGATACAGGGGATTCTGGAAACACCATATATTTT. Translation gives CASTDTGDSGNTIYF.

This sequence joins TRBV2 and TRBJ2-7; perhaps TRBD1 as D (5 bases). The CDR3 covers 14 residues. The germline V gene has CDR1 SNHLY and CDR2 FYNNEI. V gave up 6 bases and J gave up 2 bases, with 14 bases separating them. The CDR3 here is CASRSRVATYEQYF. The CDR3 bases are TGTGCCAGCAGGTCCAGGGTTGCGACCTACGAGCAGTACTTC.

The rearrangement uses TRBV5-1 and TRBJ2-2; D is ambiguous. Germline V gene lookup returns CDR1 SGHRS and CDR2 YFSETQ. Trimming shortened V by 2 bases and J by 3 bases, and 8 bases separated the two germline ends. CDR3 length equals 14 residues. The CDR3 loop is CASSFDSYTGELFF. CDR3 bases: TGCGCCAGCAGCTTCGACTCCTACACCGGGGAGCTGTTTTTT.

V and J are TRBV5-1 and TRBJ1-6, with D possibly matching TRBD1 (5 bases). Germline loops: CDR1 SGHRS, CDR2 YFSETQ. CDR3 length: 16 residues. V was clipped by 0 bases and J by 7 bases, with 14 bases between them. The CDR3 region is CASSLAGGTQNSPLHF. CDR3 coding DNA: TGCGCCAGCAGCTTGGCTGGGGGAACGCAGAATTCACCCCTCCACTTT.

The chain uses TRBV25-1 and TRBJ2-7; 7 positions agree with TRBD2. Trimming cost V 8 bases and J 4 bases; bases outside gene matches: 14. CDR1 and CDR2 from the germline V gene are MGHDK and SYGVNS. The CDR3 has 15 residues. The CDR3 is CASGGRGGSKYEQYF. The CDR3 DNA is TGTGCCAGCGGAGGGAGGGGCGGGAGCAAATACGAGCAGTACTTC.

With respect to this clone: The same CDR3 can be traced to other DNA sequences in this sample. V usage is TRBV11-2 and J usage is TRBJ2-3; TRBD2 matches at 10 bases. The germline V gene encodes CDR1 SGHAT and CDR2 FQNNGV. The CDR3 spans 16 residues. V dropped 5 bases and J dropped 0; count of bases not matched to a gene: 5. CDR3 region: CASSLVAGGSTDTQYF. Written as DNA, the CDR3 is TGTGCCAGCAGCCTGGTAGCGGGAGGTAGCACAGATACGCAGTATTTT.

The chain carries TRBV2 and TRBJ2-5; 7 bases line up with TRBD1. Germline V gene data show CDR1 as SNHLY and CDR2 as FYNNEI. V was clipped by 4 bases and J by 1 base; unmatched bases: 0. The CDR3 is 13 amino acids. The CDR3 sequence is CASSGDSQETQYF. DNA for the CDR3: TGTGCCAGCAGTGGGGACAGCCAAGAGACCCAGTACTTC.

In DNA form, the CDR3 reads TGCGCCAGCAGCTTAGCGGACCAGACTTACAATGAGCAGTTCTTC. Translation: CASSLADQTYNEQFF. The V gene is TRBV5-1, the J gene TRBJ2-1; weak D call: TRBD2 (5 bases). V shed 2 bases and J shed 4 bases, with 13 bases lying between them. This CDR3 region has 15 residues. Germline values: CDR1 SGHRS, CDR2 YFSETQ.

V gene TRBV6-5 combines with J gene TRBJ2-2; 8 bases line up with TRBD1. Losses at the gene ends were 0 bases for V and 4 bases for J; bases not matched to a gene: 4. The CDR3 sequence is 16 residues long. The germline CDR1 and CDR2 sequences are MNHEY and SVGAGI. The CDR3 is CASSYSIQGGTGELFF. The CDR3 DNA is TGTGCCAGCAGTTACTCGATACAGGGGGGCACCGGGGAGCTGTTTTTT.

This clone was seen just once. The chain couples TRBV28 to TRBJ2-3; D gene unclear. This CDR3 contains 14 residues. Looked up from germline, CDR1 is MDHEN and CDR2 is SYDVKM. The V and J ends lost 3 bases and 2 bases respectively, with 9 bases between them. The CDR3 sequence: CASSFRLFTDTQYF. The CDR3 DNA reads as TGTGCCAGCAGTTTTCGCCTTTTCACAGATACGCAGTATTTT. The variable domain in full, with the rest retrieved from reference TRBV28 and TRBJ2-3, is DVKVTQSSRYLVKRTGEKVFLECVQDMDHENMFWYRQDPGLGLRLIYFSYDVKMKEKGDIPEGYSVSREKKERFSLILESASTNQTSMYLCASSFRLFTDTQYFGPGTRLTVL.

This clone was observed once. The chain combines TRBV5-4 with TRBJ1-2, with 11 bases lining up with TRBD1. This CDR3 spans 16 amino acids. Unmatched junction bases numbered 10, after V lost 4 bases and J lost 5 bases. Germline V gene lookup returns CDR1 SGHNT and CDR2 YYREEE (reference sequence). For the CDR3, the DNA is TGTGCCAGCAGCCGGATCGAAGGACAGGGGGCGTATGGCTACACCTTC. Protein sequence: CASSRIEGQGAYGYTF.

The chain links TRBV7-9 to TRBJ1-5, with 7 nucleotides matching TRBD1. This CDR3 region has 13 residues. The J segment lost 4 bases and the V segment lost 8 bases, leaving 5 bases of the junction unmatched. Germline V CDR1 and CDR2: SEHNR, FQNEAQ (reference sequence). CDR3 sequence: CASASQGNQPQHF. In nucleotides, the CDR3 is TGTGCCAGCGCATCACAGGGGAATCAGCCCCAGCATTTT.

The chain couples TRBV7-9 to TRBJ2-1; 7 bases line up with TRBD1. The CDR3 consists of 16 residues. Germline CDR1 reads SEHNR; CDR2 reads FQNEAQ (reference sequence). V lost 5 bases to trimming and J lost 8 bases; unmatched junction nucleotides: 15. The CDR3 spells CASSLRRDRARDEQFF. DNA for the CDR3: TGTGCCAGCAGCCTCCGTAGAGACAGGGCCAGGGATGAGCAGTTCTTC.

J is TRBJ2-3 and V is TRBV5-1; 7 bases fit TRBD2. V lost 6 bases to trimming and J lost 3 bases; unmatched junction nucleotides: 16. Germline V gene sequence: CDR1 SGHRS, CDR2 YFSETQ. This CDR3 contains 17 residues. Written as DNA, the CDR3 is TGCGCCAGCACCTCTCCGGCTAGCGGAATGGGGACAGATACGCAGTATTTT. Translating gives CASTSPASGMGTDTQYF.

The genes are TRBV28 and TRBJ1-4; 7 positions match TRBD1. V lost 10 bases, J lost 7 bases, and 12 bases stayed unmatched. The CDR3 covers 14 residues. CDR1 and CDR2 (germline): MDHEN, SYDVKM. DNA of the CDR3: TGTGCCACCAGAACCGGGACAGAGAGTGAAAAACTGTTTTTT. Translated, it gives CATRTGTESEKLFF.

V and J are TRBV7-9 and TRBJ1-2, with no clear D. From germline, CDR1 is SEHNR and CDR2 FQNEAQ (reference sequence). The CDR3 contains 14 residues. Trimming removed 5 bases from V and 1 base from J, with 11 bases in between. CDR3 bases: TGTGCCAGCAGCGGGTGGGAGGGTAACTATGGCTACACCTTC. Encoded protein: CASSGWEGNYGYTF. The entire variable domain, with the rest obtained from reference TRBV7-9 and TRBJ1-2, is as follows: DTGVSQNPRHKITKRGQNVTFRCDPISEHNRLYWYRQTLGQGPEFLTYFQNEAQLEKSRLLSDRFSAERPKGSFSTLEIQRTEQGDSAMYLCASSGWEGNYGYTFGSGTRLTVV.

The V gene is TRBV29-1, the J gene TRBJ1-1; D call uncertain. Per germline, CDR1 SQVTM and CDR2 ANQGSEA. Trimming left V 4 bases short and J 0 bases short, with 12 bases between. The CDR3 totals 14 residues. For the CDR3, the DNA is TGCAGCGTTGCTGAGGTGACTTTGAACACTGAAGCTTTCTTT. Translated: CSVAEVTLNTEAFF.

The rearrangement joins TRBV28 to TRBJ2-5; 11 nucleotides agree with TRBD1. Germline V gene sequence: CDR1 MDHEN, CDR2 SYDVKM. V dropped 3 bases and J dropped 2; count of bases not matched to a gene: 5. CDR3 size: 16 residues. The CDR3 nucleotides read TGTGCCAGCAGTTTCCGGGACAGGGGGAAACAAGAGACCCAGTACTTC. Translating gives CASSFRDRGKQETQYF.

The CDR3 coding sequence is TGCGCCAGCAGCTTGGAGTACGATGAGCAGTTCTTC. It yields the protein CASSLEYDEQFF. The chain combines TRBV5-1 with TRBJ2-1; no firm D call. The CDR3 has 12 residues. Germline V gene data show CDR1 as SGHRS and CDR2 as YFSETQ. Trimming took 0 bases from V and 8 from J, leaving 6 bases between them.

The CDR3 spells CASSASPGRTEQFF. In nucleotides, the CDR3 is TGTGCCAGCAGTGCCAGCCCGGGACGAACTGAGCAGTTCTTC. The chain carries TRBV2 and TRBJ2-1; D is perhaps TRBD1 or TRBD2 (5 bases each). CDR3 length equals 14 residues. The germline V and J ends were trimmed by 4 bases and 9 bases, with 16 bases remaining between them. Germline-derived CDR1 and CDR2 are SNHLY and FYNNEI.

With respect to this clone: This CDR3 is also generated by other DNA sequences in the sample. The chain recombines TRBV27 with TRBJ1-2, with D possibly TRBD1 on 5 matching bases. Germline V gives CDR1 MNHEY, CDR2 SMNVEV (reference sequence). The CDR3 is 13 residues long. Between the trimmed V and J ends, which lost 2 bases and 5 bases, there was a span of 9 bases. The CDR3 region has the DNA TGTGCCAGCAGTTTAAGGGGTGGTTATGGCTACACCTTC. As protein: CASSLRGGYGYTF.

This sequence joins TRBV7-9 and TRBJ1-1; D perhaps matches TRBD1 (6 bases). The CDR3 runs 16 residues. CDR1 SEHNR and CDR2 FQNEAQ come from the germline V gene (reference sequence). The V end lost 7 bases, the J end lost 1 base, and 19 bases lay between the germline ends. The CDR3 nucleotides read TGTGCCAGCACCAAGGGGGGTGGGGCTAAGAACACTGAAGCTTTCTTT. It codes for CASTKGGGAKNTEAFF.

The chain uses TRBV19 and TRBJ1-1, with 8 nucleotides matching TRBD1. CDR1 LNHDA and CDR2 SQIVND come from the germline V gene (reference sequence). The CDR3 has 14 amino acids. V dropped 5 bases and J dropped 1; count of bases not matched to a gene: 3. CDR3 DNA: TGTGCCAGTAGTGACAGGGGTAGGAACACTGAAGCTTTCTTT. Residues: CASSDRGRNTEAFF.

The CDR3 sequence is CASSSTGSGANVLTF. In nucleotides, the CDR3 is TGTGCCAGCAGTTCGACGGGCTCTGGGGCCAACGTCCTGACTTTC. This chain links TRBV28 with TRBJ2-6; D gene unclear. The CDR3 runs 15 residues. The V end lost 4 bases, the J end lost 0 bases, and 7 bases lay between the germline ends. Per the germline V gene, CDR1 is MDHEN and CDR2 is SYDVKM.

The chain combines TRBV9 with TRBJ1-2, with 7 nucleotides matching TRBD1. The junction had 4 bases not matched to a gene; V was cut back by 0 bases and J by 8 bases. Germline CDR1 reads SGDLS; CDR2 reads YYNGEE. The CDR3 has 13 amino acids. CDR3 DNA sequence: TGTGCCAGCAGCGTAGACTGGACAGGCGGCTACACCTTC. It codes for CASSVDWTGGYTF.

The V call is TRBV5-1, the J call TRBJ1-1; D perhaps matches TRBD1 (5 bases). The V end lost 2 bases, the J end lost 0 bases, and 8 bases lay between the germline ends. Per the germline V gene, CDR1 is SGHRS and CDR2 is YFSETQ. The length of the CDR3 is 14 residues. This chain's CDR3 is CASSFGTMNTEAFF. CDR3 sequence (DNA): TGCGCCAGCAGCTTCGGGACCATGAACACTGAAGCTTTCTTT.

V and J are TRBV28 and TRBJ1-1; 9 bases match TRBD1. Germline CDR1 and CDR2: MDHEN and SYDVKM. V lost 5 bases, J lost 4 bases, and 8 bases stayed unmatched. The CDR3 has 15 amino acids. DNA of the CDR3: TGTGCCAGCAGTCTCCCCGACAGGGGGGGCACTGAAGCTTTCTTT. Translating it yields CASSLPDRGGTEAFF.